This TCR beta chain was identified during a study of OX40 agonist ivuxolimab in advanced cancers. Whole-study context: Patients were roughly 83% male with ages roughly 23 to 90, mean about 60.

Sequencing used immunoSEQ multiplex PCR; TCRdb keeps in-frame clones, though not all of them. The table records tens of thousands of clones, about nine tenths of them present only once. Germline V gene lookup returns CDR1 SGHVS and CDR2 FNYEAQ. The CDR3 covers 17 residues. V was clipped by 1 base and J by 8 bases, with 22 bases between them. J is TRBJ2-3 and V is TRBV7-6; tentative D call: TRBD2 (6 bases). The sequence derives from an adult with an advanced solid tumor such as melanoma, head and neck, liver or kidney cancer. This sample comprised CD4+ or CD8+ T cells sorted from blood, obtained in a trial of the OX40 agonist ivuxolimab. CDR3 residues: CASSLEVFLTGAGTQYF. CDR3 DNA: TGTGCCAGCAGCTTAGAGGTTTTCCTAACGGGAGCGGGTACGCAGTATTTT.